One T cell receptor (beta chain) is described in this entry. What this receptor recognizes is not known. Base qualities are not at hand, and no much larger clone is one base apart. The sample originates from a study of blood T cell repertoires in COVID-19 (dated by TCRdb to the early 2020s). For context, the study as a whole: The collaborator samples originated in the United States, Italy and Spain and spanned the acute and convalescent phases of COVID-19. The sample metadata nearly always contained a de-identified subject ID, COVID-19 status, age in years and sex. HLA class I and class II types, where available, came from metadata supplied by the sample provider rather than from assay-based typing. The dataset comprised deeply sampled blood TCRbeta repertoires from subjects exposed to, actively infected with, or recovered from COVID-19. The material from the prospective study consisted of cDNA or gDNA derived from T cells, B-cell-depleted T cells, or PBMCs. The repertoires were released in a freely available public database meant as a resource for research on the immune response to SARS-CoV-2. Samples came from the ongoing ImmuneRACE study (first 160 participants) plus 1,254 subjects from 6 global collaborators. Overall study results and their limits: Clinical and demographic metadata were provided uncurated, with the amount varying by source and participant.

One collaborating source in Seattle enrolled patients during active infection and followed them longitudinally through the course of disease. Collaborating institutions collected whole blood in K2EDTA tubes following their own protocols. For TCRbeta analysis, collaborator samples were shipped as frozen whole blood, as isolated PBMCs, or as DNA extracted from either sample type. The germline V gene (reference sequence) supplies CDR1 LNHDA and CDR2 SQIVND. The CDR3 covers 11 residues, taking in both the cysteine and the phenylalanine. CDR3 DNA only is kept here, 33 bases in frame from base 1. Between the V and J ends, shortened by 10 bases and 11 bases respectively, the junction contains 17 bases. The immunoSEQ Assay, a bias-controlled multiplex PCR, was used to amplify TCRbeta CDR3 regions from genomic DNA. Turning to the authors' computational methods: The number of nucleated cells in each sample was estimated by amplification of reference gene primers within the assay. Sequence reads were collapsed and filtered to measure the absolute abundance of every unique TCRbeta CDR3 rearrangement. Productive Simpson clonality was computed per sample as the square root of Simpson's diversity index over productive rearrangements. This is the immuneACCESS table as TCRdb keeps it, with only in-frame sequences that have V and J called. A part of the clones is gone; compared with another copy, unresolved V genes explain less than half, and the rest is unexplained. V, J and clone size are taken as reported in that table, and D and trimming were inferred from the DNA itself. This sample is represented by about 350,000 clones; roughly nine tenths of them were singletons. The ten largest clones represent 3.5% to 4% of the sample.

The sequence links TRBV19 to TRBJ1-1; a weak D assignment points to TRBD1 (5 bases agree). The sequenced sample was peripheral blood. This receptor was identified in a woman aged 55 to 70 with COVID-19, enrolled during active disease. The sequence in DNA is TGTGCCACCGCGGGGGGGGGAAAGGCTTTCTTT. This is translated as CATAGGGKAFF.